One and the same sample provided the 14 T cell receptor beta chains below, sequenced in a study of cytomegalovirus exposure and HLA in healthy donors. The PCR used 60 Vbeta and 13 Jbeta primers. TCRdb keeps only in-frame clones here, not all; method: immunoSEQ multiplex PCR. The data hold 150,000 or so clones, with about 83% observed a single time. Sequenced sample: PBMCs. The receptors shown here come from a woman aged 35 to 49 in good health and CMV-seronegative.

The chain combines TRBV5-6 with TRBJ2-7, with D possibly TRBD2 on 6 matching bases. The CDR3 runs 13 residues. Germline values: CDR1 SGHDT, CDR2 YYEEEE. V lost 2 bases and J 3 bases, leaving 9 bases between the germline ends. CDR3 DNA sequence: TGTGCCAGCAGCTTCCTGACTAGCTACGAGCAGTACTTC. Residues: CASSFLTSYEQYF.

The rearrangement joins TRBV7-9 to TRBJ1-1; D gene unclear. V lost 4 bases and J lost 4, with 13 bases in between. This CDR3 region has 14 residues. CDR1 and CDR2 from the germline V gene are SEHNR and FQNEAQ (reference sequence). The DNA for the CDR3 is TGTGCCAGCAGCTACGATGCTTACGGCACTGAAGCTTTCTTT. It codes for CASSYDAYGTEAFF. Filled out from reference TRBV7-9 and TRBJ1-1, the complete variable domain reads DTGVSQNPRHKITKRGQNVTFRCDPISEHNRLYWYRQTLGQGPEFLTYFQNEAQLEKSRLLSDRFSAERPKGSFSTLEIQRTEQGDSAMYLCASSYDAYGTEAFFGQGTRLTVV.

Only one count was recorded for this clone. The V and J genes are TRBV13 and TRBJ1-1, with 7 bases identical to TRBD1. The CDR3 sequence is 18 residues long. Germline CDR1 reads PRHDT; CDR2 reads FYEKMQ (reference sequence). The J segment lost 1 base and the V segment lost 3 bases, leaving 14 bases of the junction unmatched. The CDR3 sequence is CASSFGGTTGDTNTEAFF. CDR3 coding DNA: TGTGCCAGCAGCTTTGGCGGTACTACAGGGGATACGAACACTGAAGCTTTCTTT.

Details on this clone: One junction end does not reproduce the germline sequence, and a read error may be involved. This CDR3 is also generated by other DNA sequences in the sample. This chain connects TRBV30 to TRBJ1-1, with 7 nucleotides matching TRBD1. The germline V gene encodes CDR1 GTSNPN and CDR2 SVGIG (reference sequence). The length of the CDR3 is 13 residues. CDR3 protein: CAWMGQSNTEAFF. The DNA for the CDR3 is TGCGCCTGGATGGGACAGTCGAACACTGAAGCTTTCTTT.

The chain recombines TRBV5-8 with TRBJ2-3; D gene unclear. This CDR3 comprises 15 residues. Germline V gene data show CDR1 as SGHTS and CDR2 as YDEGEE. The V and J ends lost 0 bases and 2 bases respectively, with 10 bases between them. The CDR3 DNA follows: TGTGCCAGCAGCTTGGTGGTCGTCTACACAGATACGCAGTATTTT. Translated: CASSLVVVYTDTQYF.

Concerning this clone itself: Relative to the germline gene, one junction end is altered; a read error may explain this. The chain combines TRBV7-7 with TRBJ2-5; 13 bases are a match to TRBD2. Germline V gene sequence: CDR1 SSHAT, CDR2 FNYEAQ (reference sequence). This CDR3 is 16 amino acids long. The CDR3 reads CASSLWTSGGPETQYF. CDR3 DNA: TGTGCTAGCAGCTTATGGACTAGCGGGGGCCCGGAGACCCAGTACTTC.

The rearrangement joins TRBV2 to TRBJ1-1; D ambiguous. The CDR3 has 15 residues. The V gene lost 5 bases and the J gene lost 1 base, with 14 bases spanning the gap. CDR1 and CDR2 from the germline V gene are SNHLY and FYNNEI. The CDR3 DNA reads as TGTGCCAGCAGTAGTTCATCATCGGGGAACACTGAAGCTTTCTTT. It translates to CASSSSSSGNTEAFF.

The chain couples TRBV7-7 to TRBJ2-2; 14 nucleotides line up with TRBD2. CDR1 SSHAT and CDR2 FNYEAQ come from the germline V gene (reference sequence). The CDR3 loop spans 17 amino acids. The CDR3 sequence is CASSQGLAGVGAGELFF. CDR3 coding DNA: TGTGCTAGCTCCCAGGGACTAGCGGGAGTCGGGGCCGGGGAGCTGTTTTTT.

The genes are TRBV7-9 and TRBJ1-5; D uncertain. Germline assignment: CDR1 SEHNR and CDR2 FQNEAQ (reference sequence). This CDR3 region has 13 residues. Trimming stripped 5 bases from V and 10 bases from J, with 15 bases between. DNA for the CDR3: TGTGCCAGCAGCCCCCCCATCGGTCAACCCCAGCATTTT. The encoded protein is CASSPPIGQPQHF.

This chain connects TRBV6-5 to TRBJ2-5; 10 bases match TRBD2. Germline CDR1 reads MNHEY; CDR2 reads SVGAGI. This CDR3 has 15 residues. J was trimmed by 5 bases and V by 8 bases; bases with no gene match: 11. The CDR3 coding sequence is TGTGCCAGCGTGAAGCGGGAGGGCCTTTGGGAGACCCAGTACTTC. As protein: CASVKREGLWETQYF.

This chain uses TRBV28 with TRBJ1-6; D perhaps matches TRBD1 (6 bases). Germline values: CDR1 MDHEN, CDR2 SYDVKM. The CDR3 sequence is 13 residues long. The germline V and J ends were trimmed by 7 bases and 10 bases, with 14 bases remaining between them. The chain's CDR3 is CASIGGRWSPLHF. CDR3 nucleotides: TGTGCCAGCATTGGGGGCCGTTGGTCACCCCTCCACTTT.

The chain employs TRBV11-2 and TRBJ2-7; D remains unclear. V lost 4 bases and J 5 bases, leaving 15 bases between the germline ends. Germline-derived CDR1 and CDR2 are SGHAT and FQNNGV. The CDR3 runs to 14 residues. The CDR3 coding sequence is TGTGCCAGCAGCTCCCAGCCGTCGGGTAACGAGCAGTACTTC. It encodes CASSSQPSGNEQYF.

The chain combines TRBV27 with TRBJ1-1, with TRBD1 matching 10 bases. V shed 4 bases, J shed 4 bases, and the junction held 6 bases outside the gene matches. This CDR3 has 15 residues. CDR1 and CDR2 from the germline V gene are MNHEY and SMNVEV (reference sequence). The CDR3: CASSSRQGAVTEAFF. In DNA, the CDR3 is TGTGCCAGCAGTTCACGACAGGGGGCGGTCACTGAAGCTTTCTTT.

This clone turned up a few times. This sequence joins TRBV6-5 and TRBJ1-2, with 7 positions matching TRBD1. Germline CDR1 reads MNHEY; CDR2 reads SVGAGI. There are 12 residues in the CDR3. J gave up 7 bases and V 4 bases, and 3 bases lay outside the gene matches. DNA for the CDR3: TGTGCCAGCAGTTCACAGGGGTTTGGCTACACCTTC. Its protein is CASSSQGFGYTF.